The 16 T cell receptor beta chains given below trace back to one sample, sequenced in a study of T cell repertoires in cytomegalovirus infection. TCRdb reprocessed the reads with MiXCR, giving one entry per CDR3 protein. The sample gives some 920,000 distinct CDR3 sequences, approximately 30% of which show up once; 10% to 15% is in the top ten. These receptors have no identified antigens. The source material was cultured CD8+ T cells from PBMCs, sampled from culture after CMV antigen stimulation. Receptors originate from a human donor in good health (CMV status not recorded). Some clones in this sample may be carry-over from other donors' samples.

The chain is built from TRBV7-9 and TRBJ2-1; D might be TRBD1 (5 bases). Trimming took off 7 bases at V and 1 base at J, with 17 bases between the two ends. Germline CDR1 and CDR2: SEHNR and FQNEAQ (reference sequence). The CDR3 covers 16 residues. CDR3 nucleotides: TGTGCCAGCATCTCAACCAGGGTCGGTTCCTACAATGAGCAGTTCTTC. It yields the protein CASISTRVGSYNEQFF.

The DNA for the CDR3 is TGTGCCAGCCGAGCTTGGGGGCTACAAGAGACCCAGTACTTC. Residues: CASRAWGLQETQYF. This sequence joins TRBV6-6 and TRBJ2-5; tentatively, D is TRBD1 (6 bases). The CDR3 is made up of 14 amino acids. The V gene's germline CDR1 is MNHNY and CDR2 SVGAGI (reference sequence). The V and J ends lost 8 bases and 2 bases respectively, with 15 bases between them.

The J gene is TRBJ1-2, the V gene TRBV19, with TRBD1 matching over 8 bases. The CDR3 sequence is 14 residues long. Germline V gene sequence: CDR1 LNHDA, CDR2 SQIVND (reference sequence). V shed 8 bases, J shed 2 bases, and the junction held 7 bases outside the gene matches. DNA for the CDR3: TGTGCCAGTGCTCCGAGACAGGGGAACTATGGCTACACCTTC. It codes for CASAPRQGNYGYTF.

This chain joins TRBV6-6 and TRBJ1-5; possible D gene TRBD1, 5 bases. V shed 3 bases and J shed 4 bases, with 22 bases lying between them. This CDR3 is built from 18 residues. Germline-derived CDR1 and CDR2 are MNHNY and SVGAGI (reference sequence). CDR3 bases: TGTGCCAGCAGTTATCCCACAGAAAACAGGAGGCGGAATCAGCCCCAGCATTTT. This gives the protein CASSYPTENRRRNQPQHF.

A single count supports this clonotype. This chain joins TRBV28 and TRBJ1-1; D not certain. The CDR3 totals 16 residues. With 6 bases removed from V and 0 bases from J, the gap between germline ends came to 17 bases. Looked up from germline, CDR1 is MDHEN and CDR2 is SYDVKM. CDR3 DNA sequence: TGTGCCAGCAGCCGTGGTATATGGGCGGTGAACACTGAAGCTTTCTTT. It codes for CASSRGIWAVNTEAFF.

This chain links TRBV6-5 with TRBJ2-1, with 14 bases fitting TRBD2. Germline V gene data show CDR1 as MNHEY and CDR2 as SVGAGI. Trimming at V came to 7 bases and at J to 2 bases, leaving 10 bases not matched to a gene. This CDR3 spans 18 amino acids. In DNA, the CDR3 is TGTGCCAGCACTTTGACTAGCGGGGGGGTTAACACCTACAATGAGCAGTTCTTC. Residues: CASTLTSGGVNTYNEQFF.

This clonotype was found a few times. The chain has TRBV7-6 and TRBJ2-5; D gene unclear. Deletions cut 5 bases from V and 1 base from J, with 11 bases between. CDR1 SGHVS and CDR2 FNYEAQ come from the germline V gene. The CDR3 is made up of 14 amino acids. The CDR3 DNA is TGTGCCAGCAGCCCAGCAGGAGCCCAAGAGACCCAGTACTTC. It yields the protein CASSPAGAQETQYF.

The chain carries TRBV2 and TRBJ1-4, with TRBD1 matching over 10 bases. Germline trimming cut 6 bases from V and 8 bases from J; bases unmatched to any gene: 6. The germline CDR1 and CDR2 sequences are SNHLY and FYNNEI. The CDR3 runs 14 residues. The CDR3 loop reads CASRWDRGAEKLFF. CDR3 nucleotides: TGTGCCAGCAGGTGGGACAGGGGAGCCGAAAAACTGTTTTTT.

The CDR3 protein is CASSLRRVDRGNTGELFF. Here the CDR3 DNA reads TGCGCCAGCAGCCTTAGAAGGGTGGACAGGGGGAACACCGGGGAGCTGTTTTTT. The chain employs TRBV4-3 and TRBJ2-2; 9 bases map to TRBD1. Germline values: CDR1 LGHNA, CDR2 YSLEER. The CDR3 contains 18 residues. V gave up 4 bases and J gave up 1 base; unmatched junction bases: 10.

V gene TRBV4-2 combines with J gene TRBJ2-7; tentatively, D is TRBD2 (5 bases). The V end lost 0 bases, the J end lost 0 bases, and 15 bases lay between the germline ends. The germline gives CDR1 LGHNA, CDR2 YNFKEQ. The CDR3 contains 17 residues. The CDR3 DNA follows: TGTGCCAGCAGCCAAGACGGGAAGGGCCCAATCTCCTACGAGCAGTACTTC. Its protein product is CASSQDGKGPISYEQYF.

The chain employs TRBV28 and TRBJ2-1, with a weak D call TRBD2 (6 bases). CDR3 length: 17 residues. With 1 base removed from V and 0 bases from J, the gap between germline ends came to 13 bases. Germline V gene sequence: CDR1 MDHEN, CDR2 SYDVKM. The CDR3 DNA sequence: TGTGCCAGCAGTTTATTGCTGGGGGGTAGCTCCTACAATGAGCAGTTCTTC. As protein: CASSLLLGGSSYNEQFF.

The V call is TRBV6-1, the J call TRBJ1-5, with D uncertain. Germline loops: CDR1 MNHNS, CDR2 SASEGT. CDR3 length equals 14 residues. The V and J ends lost 1 base and 5 bases respectively, with 9 bases between them. CDR3 loop: CASSEGGPYQPQHF. The CDR3 DNA sequence: TGTGCCAGCAGTGAAGGGGGTCCCTATCAGCCCCAGCATTTT.

This clonotype has a handful of counts. The genes are TRBV7-9 and TRBJ1-4, with D hard to call. Trimming stripped 5 bases from V and 5 bases from J, with 12 bases between. The CDR3 length is 14 residues. CDR1 is SEHNR and CDR2 is FQNEAQ in the germline V gene (reference sequence). The CDR3 protein is CASSRGGENEKLFF. CDR3 coding DNA: TGTGCCAGCAGCCGAGGCGGGGAAAATGAAAAACTGTTTTTT.

A few counts support this clonotype. The CDR3 loop reads CASTTGAYNQPQHF. CDR3 nucleotides: TGTGCCAGCACAACAGGGGCCTACAATCAGCCCCAGCATTTT. The chain employs TRBV12-3 or TRBV12-4 and TRBJ1-5, with 7 positions matching TRBD1. The V and J ends lost 7 bases and 3 bases, in that order; junction bases with no gene match: 6. The CDR3 runs to 14 residues.

This clonotype has just a few counts. J is TRBJ2-1 and V is TRBV14, with 11 bases that match TRBD1. The CDR3 contains 16 residues. The germline CDR1 and CDR2 sequences are SGHDN and FVKESK. With V trimmed by 1 base and J by 7 bases, 6 bases remained unmatched. The CDR3 nucleotides are TGTGCCAGCAGCCAAGTCCCGGGACAGGGGGAGAATGAGCAGTTCTTC. Amino acid sequence: CASSQVPGQGENEQFF.

This sequence joins TRBV28 and TRBJ1-1; D not resolved. Trimming left V 8 bases short and J 1 base short, with 8 bases between. Looked up from germline, CDR1 is MDHEN and CDR2 is SYDVKM. This CDR3 has 12 residues. The CDR3 region is CASVVPNTEAFF. The CDR3 region has the DNA TGTGCCAGCGTCGTTCCGAACACTGAAGCTTTCTTT.